Here is one TCR beta chain with its context. Its antigen is unidentified. The PCR used 60 Vbeta and 13 Jbeta primers. Assay used: immunoSEQ multiplex PCR; TCRdb lists only in-frame clones, some missing. The data hold around 68,000 clones, with around 72% observed a single time. The CDR3 consists of 12 residues. Germline values: CDR1 SGHRS, CDR2 YFSETQ. V lost 7 bases to trimming and J lost 3 bases; unmatched junction nucleotides: 1. This record belongs to a study of cytomegalovirus exposure and HLA in healthy donors. General study results and limits: It was shown in a later analysis that HLA-associated TCR beta chains were more clonally expanded than other, equally common chains. The likely explanation for a cluster of highly shared sequence variants was sequencing artifact. In vitro data verified three CMV-associated chains as specific for CMV antigens.

Sequencing input: PBMCs. The chain links TRBV5-1 to TRBJ2-7; TRBD1 matches at 10 bases. This sequence was found in a woman in her twenties or thirties in good health and CMV-seropositive. The CDR3, as DNA: TGCGCCAGCCGGGACAGGGGCTACGAGCAGTACTTC. It is translated as CASRDRGYEQYF.